One and the same sample provided the 21 T cell receptor beta chains below, sequenced in a study of cytotoxic CD8 clonotypes in ibrutinib-treated CLL. Libraries were prepared by immunoSEQ multiplex PCR; TCRdb keeps only in-frame clonotypes and omits some of them. The sample records around 200,000 clones, roughly three quarters being singletons. The sequences come from PBMCs, collected after 12 months of ibrutinib treatment. These receptors came from a human donor with chronic lymphocytic leukemia.

The V gene is TRBV4-1, the J gene TRBJ2-3, with 12 bases identical to TRBD1. The CDR3 covers 15 residues. The germline V gene has CDR1 MGHRA and CDR2 YSYEKL. The V and J ends lost 5 bases and 5 bases, in that order; junction bases with no gene match: 5. CDR3 DNA sequence: TGCGCCAGCAGCTCGGGACAGGGGGCTGTAGATACGCAGTATTTT. It translates to CASSSGQGAVDTQYF.

The rearrangement uses TRBV5-4 and TRBJ2-7; D tentatively fits TRBD1 or TRBD2 (6 bases each). Trimming shortened V by 4 bases and J by 3 bases, and 17 bases separated the two germline ends. The germline V gene has CDR1 SGHNT and CDR2 YYREEE (reference sequence). The CDR3 sequence is 15 residues long. The CDR3 nucleotides are TGTGCCAGCAGCCCACCGGGGGCCCACGGCTACGAGCAGTACTTC. It codes for CASSPPGAHGYEQYF.

This clone was observed a few times. This sequence joins TRBV30 and TRBJ1-2; D call uncertain. V lost 2 bases to trimming and J lost 9 bases, with 7 bases between them. CDR1 is GTSNPN, CDR2 SVGIG, per germline (reference sequence). This CDR3 region has 10 residues. DNA for the CDR3: TGTGCCTGGAGTCACGGCCGCTACACCTTC. The encoded protein is CAWSHGRYTF.

The rearrangement links TRBV4-3 to TRBJ2-1; the match to TRBD2 covers 8 bases. V was clipped by 1 base and J by 10 bases; unmatched bases: 9. The germline CDR1 and CDR2 sequences are LGHNA and YSLEER. CDR3 size: 15 residues. The CDR3, as DNA: TGCGCCAGCAGCCAAGCAGCGGGAGCTCCGTTAGAGCAGTTCTTC. Its protein is CASSQAAGAPLEQFF.

The chain combines TRBV6-6 with TRBJ2-7; D remains ambiguous. V gave up 0 bases and J gave up 5 bases, with 14 bases separating them. Germline-derived CDR1 and CDR2 are MNHNY and SVGAGI (reference sequence). The CDR3 length is 15 residues. The CDR3 sequence: CASSYSGPMIHEQYF. CDR3 nucleotide sequence: TGTGCCAGCAGTTACTCCGGGCCGATGATCCACGAGCAGTACTTC.

V gene TRBV28 combines with J gene TRBJ2-3, with D unclear. The germline gives CDR1 MDHEN, CDR2 SYDVKM. The CDR3 loop spans 16 amino acids. V dropped 5 bases and J dropped 1 base, with 16 bases sitting between them. The CDR3 sequence: CASSLPWAGGTDTQYF. In DNA form, the CDR3 reads TGTGCCAGCAGTCTTCCTTGGGCAGGAGGCACAGATACGCAGTATTTT. Full variable domain (rest looked up from reference TRBV28 and TRBJ2-3): DVKVTQSSRYLVKRTGEKVFLECVQDMDHENMFWYRQDPGLGLRLIYFSYDVKMKEKGDIPEGYSVSREKKERFSLILESASTNQTSMYLCASSLPWAGGTDTQYFGPGTRLTVL.

The genes are TRBV6-5 and TRBJ2-1; D may be TRBD2 (5 bases). The germline V and J ends were trimmed by 5 bases and 9 bases, with 11 bases remaining between them. CDR1 and CDR2 (germline): MNHEY, SVGAGI. The CDR3 runs to 12 residues. DNA for the CDR3: TGTGCCAGCAGTCGGACCGAGGGTGAGCAGTTCTTC. Protein product: CASSRTEGEQFF.

The chain links TRBV5-1 to TRBJ2-2, with a possible D match to TRBD1 (6 bases). The CDR3 is made up of 15 amino acids. Germline CDR1 reads SGHRS; CDR2 reads YFSETQ. Trimming stripped 1 base from V and 7 bases from J, with 14 bases between. Written as DNA, the CDR3 is TGCGCCAGCAGCTTGCTGGCGGCAGGGGACGGGGAGCTGTTTTTT. This sequence encodes CASSLLAAGDGELFF.

The CDR3 DNA sequence: TGTGCCAGCAGCTTTGGGGGACCGGGACAGAACACAGATACGCAGTATTTT. Its translation is CASSFGGPGQNTDTQYF. The rearrangement links TRBV7-9 to TRBJ2-3; 7 bases line up with TRBD1. Per the germline V gene, CDR1 is SEHNR and CDR2 is FQNEAQ (reference sequence). V lost 3 bases to trimming and J lost 2 bases; unmatched junction nucleotides: 11. This CDR3 has 17 amino acids.

This sequence joins TRBV7-3 and TRBJ2-1, with 9 bases aligning to TRBD2. The CDR3 sequence is 14 residues long. Germline CDR1 is SGHTA and CDR2 is FQGTGA. V was pared by 1 base and J by 16 bases, with 11 bases of the junction left unmatched. CDR3 sequence: CASSLSSREGPSFF. The CDR3 region has the DNA TGTGCCAGCAGCTTAAGTTCGCGGGAGGGCCCGAGCTTCTTC.

The rearrangement links TRBV7-2 to TRBJ1-1, with 10 bases identical to TRBD1. V gave up 5 bases and J gave up 3 bases; unmatched junction bases: 9. Germline assignment: CDR1 SGHTA and CDR2 FQGNSA. The CDR3 covers 16 residues. The CDR3 bases are TGTGCCAGCAGCCTGGGACAGGGGTACATGTACACTGAAGCTTTCTTT. Protein product: CASSLGQGYMYTEAFF.

The gene calls are TRBV28 and TRBJ1-1, with D maybe TRBD1 (5 bases). Germline CDR1 reads MDHEN; CDR2 reads SYDVKM. Trimming shortened V by 7 bases and J by 5 bases, and 14 bases separated the two germline ends. This CDR3 is built from 13 residues. The CDR3 here is CASMRVRGTEAFF. The CDR3 DNA is TGTGCCAGCATGAGGGTGAGGGGAACTGAAGCTTTCTTT.

The rearrangement uses TRBV19 and TRBJ2-3; 8 nucleotides agree with TRBD1. CDR1 is LNHDA and CDR2 is SQIVND in the germline V gene (reference sequence). V lost 5 bases, J lost 3 bases, and 10 bases stayed unmatched. This CDR3 has 16 residues. CDR3 protein: CASSPSSHRGTDTQYF. The CDR3 nucleotides are TGTGCCAGTAGTCCCTCTAGCCACAGGGGGACAGATACGCAGTATTTT.

The chain uses TRBV30 and TRBJ1-4; 8 bases fit TRBD1. The V and J ends lost 5 bases and 4 bases, in that order; junction bases with no gene match: 6. Per the germline V gene, CDR1 is GTSNPN and CDR2 is SVGIG (reference sequence). The length of the CDR3 is 14 residues. The CDR3 here is CAWGTGTGNEKLFF. The CDR3 nucleotides read TGTGCCTGGGGGACCGGGACAGGTAATGAAAAACTGTTTTTT.

The V call is TRBV18, the J call TRBJ1-1, with 8 bases lining up with TRBD1. Trimming removed 6 bases from V and 5 bases from J; junction bases left unmatched: 8. This CDR3 has 14 residues. Germline values: CDR1 KGHSH, CDR2 LQKENI. CDR3 residues: CASSRQGRLTEAFF. The CDR3 DNA follows: TGTGCCAGCTCCAGACAGGGGAGGTTGACTGAAGCTTTCTTT.

J is TRBJ2-2 and V is TRBV15; 12 bases are a match to TRBD1. The CDR3 covers 16 residues. After removal of 3 bases from V and 4 bases from J, the junction contained 3 bases not matched to a gene. Looked up from germline, CDR1 is LNHNV and CDR2 is YYDKDF (reference sequence). The CDR3 here is CATSRGQGAVTGELFF. For the CDR3, the DNA is TGTGCCACCAGCAGGGGACAGGGGGCGGTCACCGGGGAGCTGTTTTTT.

This chain joins TRBV11-2 and TRBJ1-2; D perhaps matches TRBD1 (5 bases). This CDR3 contains 14 residues. CDR1 is SGHAT, CDR2 FQNNGV, per germline. The germline V and J ends were trimmed by 3 bases and 3 bases, with 11 bases remaining between them. CDR3 sequence (DNA): TGTGCCAGCAGCTTGTGGGGCAGTTACTATGGCTACACCTTC. Its translation: CASSLWGSYYGYTF.

This clone was seen just once. This chain links TRBV7-2 with TRBJ2-2; TRBD1 matches 9 bases. Germline CDR1 and CDR2: SGHTA and FQGNSA. The CDR3 spans 17 residues. After removal of 8 bases from V and 7 bases from J, the junction contained 17 bases not matched to a gene. The DNA for the CDR3 is TGTGCCAGCTACGGGTCCGGACAGGGGTTTTTGCGCGGGGAGCTGTTTTTT. Protein sequence: CASYGSGQGFLRGELFF. The entire variable domain, with the rest obtained from reference TRBV7-2 and TRBJ2-2, is as follows: GAGVSQSPSNKVTEKGKDVELRCDPISGHTALYWYRQSLGQGLEFLIYFQGNSAPDKSGLPSDRFSAERTGGSVSTLTIQRTQQEDSAVYLCASYGSGQGFLRGELFFGEGSRLTVL.

The chain carries TRBV5-1 and TRBJ1-4; D remains unclear. The CDR3 has 18 amino acids. Germline V gives CDR1 SGHRS, CDR2 YFSETQ. Deletions cut 4 bases from V and 5 bases from J, with 24 bases between. CDR3 sequence reads: CASSHWTVSAGINEKLFF. The CDR3 DNA reads as TGCGCCAGCAGCCATTGGACGGTTTCAGCTGGGATCAATGAAAAACTGTTTTTT.

This chain uses TRBV4-1 with TRBJ2-6; weak D call: TRBD1 (5 bases). The V end was cut by 1 base, the J end by 0 bases, with 10 bases between. The CDR3 consists of 17 residues. Germline CDR1 and CDR2: MGHRA and YSYEKL. CDR3 nucleotides: TGCGCCAGCAGCCAAGGTCCAGGGATCTCTGGGGCCAACGTCCTGACTTTC. Translated: CASSQGPGISGANVLTF.

This clone has only one observation. The chain joins TRBV18 to TRBJ1-5; the D gene is possibly TRBD1 (5 bases). The germline V gene has CDR1 KGHSH and CDR2 LQKENI. This CDR3 region has 14 residues. V was pared by 3 bases and J by 6 bases, with 12 bases between. CDR3 sequence reads: CASSPVGVGQPQHF. The CDR3 DNA follows: TGTGCCAGCTCACCGGTAGGGGTCGGTCAGCCCCAGCATTTT.